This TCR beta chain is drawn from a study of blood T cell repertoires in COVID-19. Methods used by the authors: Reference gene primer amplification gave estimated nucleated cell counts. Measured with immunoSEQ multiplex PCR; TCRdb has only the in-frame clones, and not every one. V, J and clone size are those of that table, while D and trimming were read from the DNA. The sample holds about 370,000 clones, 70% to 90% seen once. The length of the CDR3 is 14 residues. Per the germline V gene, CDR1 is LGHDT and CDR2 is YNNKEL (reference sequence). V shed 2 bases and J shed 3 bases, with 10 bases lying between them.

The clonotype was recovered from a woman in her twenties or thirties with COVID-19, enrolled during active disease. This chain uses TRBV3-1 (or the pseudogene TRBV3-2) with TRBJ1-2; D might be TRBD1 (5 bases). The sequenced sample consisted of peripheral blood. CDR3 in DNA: TGTGCCAGCAGCCAACAGGGTTCAGACTATGGCTACACCTTC. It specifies CASSQQGSDYGYTF.